A single sample is the source of the 7 T cell receptor beta chains below, sequenced in a study of shared clonotypes between healthy human individuals (dated by TCRdb to 2018 to 2021). Library preparation used the immunoSEQ multiplex PCR assay. In its TCRdb copy, this immuneACCESS table keeps in-frame sequences only and misses some clones. Where compared with another copy, unresolved V genes explain less than half of these, and the others have no known cause. The sample table contains 2 million to 2.5 million clones; only one count was recorded for 85% to 95% of them. About 0.41% of the sample rests with the top ten. The specimen was naive CD4+ T cells from PBMCs. The cell subset or site label, as the study defines it: CD45RA+ positively selected. Receptors originate from a man aged 18 to 35 in good health. Some clones in this sample may be carry-over from other donors' samples.

The genes are TRBV5-1 and TRBJ2-7; TRBD1 agrees at 9 bases. Germline loops: CDR1 SGHRS, CDR2 YFSETQ. This CDR3 spans 15 amino acids. Trimming removed 4 bases from V and 7 bases from J; junction bases left unmatched: 12. The CDR3 bases are TGCGCCAGCAGCCCCCCGGGACAGGGAGTCGGGGAGCAGTACTTC. This sequence encodes CASSPPGQGVGEQYF.

The gene calls are TRBV20-1 and TRBJ2-7, with no clear D. This CDR3 has 11 residues. In germline, CDR1 is DFQATT, CDR2 SNEGSKA (reference sequence). V was trimmed by 6 bases and J by 2 bases, leaving 8 bases between them. CDR3 nucleotides: TGCAGTGCGCCCCAGACCTACGAGCAGTACTTC. It codes for CSAPQTYEQYF.

V usage is TRBV4-1 and J usage is TRBJ2-3; TRBD2 matches at 9 bases. V shed 3 bases, J shed 4 bases, and the junction held 5 bases outside the gene matches. The CDR3 has 15 residues. Germline values: CDR1 MGHRA, CDR2 YSYEKL. CDR3 loop: CASSQDSGSADTQYF. The DNA of the CDR3 is TGCGCCAGCAGCCAGGATAGCGGGAGTGCAGATACGCAGTATTTT.

The chain employs TRBV5-1 and TRBJ2-7, with D possibly TRBD1 on 5 matching bases. Trimming cost V 4 bases and J 5 bases, with 16 bases left between them. The CDR3 is made up of 14 amino acids. Germline V gene lookup returns CDR1 SGHRS and CDR2 YFSETQ. This CDR3 reads CASSPRQGEDEQYF. In DNA form, the CDR3 reads TGCGCCAGCAGCCCTCGGCAGGGTGAGGACGAGCAGTACTTC.

The chain recombines TRBV15 with TRBJ2-7; D is unresolved. The ends were cut back, 3 bases at V and 3 bases at J, with 9 bases in the middle. Germline V gene sequence: CDR1 LNHNV, CDR2 YYDKDF (reference sequence). The CDR3 has 13 amino acids. As DNA, the CDR3 is TGTGCCACCAGCAGGTCTCAGAGCTACGAGCAGTACTTC. This sequence encodes CATSRSQSYEQYF.

The chain combines TRBV6-4 with TRBJ2-1, with 10 bases that match TRBD2. V shed 6 bases, J shed 2 bases, and the junction held 10 bases outside the gene matches. The CDR3 covers 17 residues. Germline assignment: CDR1 MRHNA and CDR2 SNTAGT. The CDR3, as DNA: TGTGCCAGCAGGCACCTTAGCGGGAGGACTACCTACAATGAGCAGTTCTTC. Its translation: CASRHLSGRTTYNEQFF.

The genes are TRBV6-1 and TRBJ2-3; 7 bases fit TRBD1. Germline lookup yields CDR1 MNHNS and CDR2 SASEGT. V was clipped by 5 bases and J by 13 bases; unmatched bases: 6. This CDR3 region has 11 residues. CDR3 region: CASSPGTVKYF. CDR3 DNA sequence: TGTGCCAGCAGTCCCGGGACAGTGAAGTATTTT.